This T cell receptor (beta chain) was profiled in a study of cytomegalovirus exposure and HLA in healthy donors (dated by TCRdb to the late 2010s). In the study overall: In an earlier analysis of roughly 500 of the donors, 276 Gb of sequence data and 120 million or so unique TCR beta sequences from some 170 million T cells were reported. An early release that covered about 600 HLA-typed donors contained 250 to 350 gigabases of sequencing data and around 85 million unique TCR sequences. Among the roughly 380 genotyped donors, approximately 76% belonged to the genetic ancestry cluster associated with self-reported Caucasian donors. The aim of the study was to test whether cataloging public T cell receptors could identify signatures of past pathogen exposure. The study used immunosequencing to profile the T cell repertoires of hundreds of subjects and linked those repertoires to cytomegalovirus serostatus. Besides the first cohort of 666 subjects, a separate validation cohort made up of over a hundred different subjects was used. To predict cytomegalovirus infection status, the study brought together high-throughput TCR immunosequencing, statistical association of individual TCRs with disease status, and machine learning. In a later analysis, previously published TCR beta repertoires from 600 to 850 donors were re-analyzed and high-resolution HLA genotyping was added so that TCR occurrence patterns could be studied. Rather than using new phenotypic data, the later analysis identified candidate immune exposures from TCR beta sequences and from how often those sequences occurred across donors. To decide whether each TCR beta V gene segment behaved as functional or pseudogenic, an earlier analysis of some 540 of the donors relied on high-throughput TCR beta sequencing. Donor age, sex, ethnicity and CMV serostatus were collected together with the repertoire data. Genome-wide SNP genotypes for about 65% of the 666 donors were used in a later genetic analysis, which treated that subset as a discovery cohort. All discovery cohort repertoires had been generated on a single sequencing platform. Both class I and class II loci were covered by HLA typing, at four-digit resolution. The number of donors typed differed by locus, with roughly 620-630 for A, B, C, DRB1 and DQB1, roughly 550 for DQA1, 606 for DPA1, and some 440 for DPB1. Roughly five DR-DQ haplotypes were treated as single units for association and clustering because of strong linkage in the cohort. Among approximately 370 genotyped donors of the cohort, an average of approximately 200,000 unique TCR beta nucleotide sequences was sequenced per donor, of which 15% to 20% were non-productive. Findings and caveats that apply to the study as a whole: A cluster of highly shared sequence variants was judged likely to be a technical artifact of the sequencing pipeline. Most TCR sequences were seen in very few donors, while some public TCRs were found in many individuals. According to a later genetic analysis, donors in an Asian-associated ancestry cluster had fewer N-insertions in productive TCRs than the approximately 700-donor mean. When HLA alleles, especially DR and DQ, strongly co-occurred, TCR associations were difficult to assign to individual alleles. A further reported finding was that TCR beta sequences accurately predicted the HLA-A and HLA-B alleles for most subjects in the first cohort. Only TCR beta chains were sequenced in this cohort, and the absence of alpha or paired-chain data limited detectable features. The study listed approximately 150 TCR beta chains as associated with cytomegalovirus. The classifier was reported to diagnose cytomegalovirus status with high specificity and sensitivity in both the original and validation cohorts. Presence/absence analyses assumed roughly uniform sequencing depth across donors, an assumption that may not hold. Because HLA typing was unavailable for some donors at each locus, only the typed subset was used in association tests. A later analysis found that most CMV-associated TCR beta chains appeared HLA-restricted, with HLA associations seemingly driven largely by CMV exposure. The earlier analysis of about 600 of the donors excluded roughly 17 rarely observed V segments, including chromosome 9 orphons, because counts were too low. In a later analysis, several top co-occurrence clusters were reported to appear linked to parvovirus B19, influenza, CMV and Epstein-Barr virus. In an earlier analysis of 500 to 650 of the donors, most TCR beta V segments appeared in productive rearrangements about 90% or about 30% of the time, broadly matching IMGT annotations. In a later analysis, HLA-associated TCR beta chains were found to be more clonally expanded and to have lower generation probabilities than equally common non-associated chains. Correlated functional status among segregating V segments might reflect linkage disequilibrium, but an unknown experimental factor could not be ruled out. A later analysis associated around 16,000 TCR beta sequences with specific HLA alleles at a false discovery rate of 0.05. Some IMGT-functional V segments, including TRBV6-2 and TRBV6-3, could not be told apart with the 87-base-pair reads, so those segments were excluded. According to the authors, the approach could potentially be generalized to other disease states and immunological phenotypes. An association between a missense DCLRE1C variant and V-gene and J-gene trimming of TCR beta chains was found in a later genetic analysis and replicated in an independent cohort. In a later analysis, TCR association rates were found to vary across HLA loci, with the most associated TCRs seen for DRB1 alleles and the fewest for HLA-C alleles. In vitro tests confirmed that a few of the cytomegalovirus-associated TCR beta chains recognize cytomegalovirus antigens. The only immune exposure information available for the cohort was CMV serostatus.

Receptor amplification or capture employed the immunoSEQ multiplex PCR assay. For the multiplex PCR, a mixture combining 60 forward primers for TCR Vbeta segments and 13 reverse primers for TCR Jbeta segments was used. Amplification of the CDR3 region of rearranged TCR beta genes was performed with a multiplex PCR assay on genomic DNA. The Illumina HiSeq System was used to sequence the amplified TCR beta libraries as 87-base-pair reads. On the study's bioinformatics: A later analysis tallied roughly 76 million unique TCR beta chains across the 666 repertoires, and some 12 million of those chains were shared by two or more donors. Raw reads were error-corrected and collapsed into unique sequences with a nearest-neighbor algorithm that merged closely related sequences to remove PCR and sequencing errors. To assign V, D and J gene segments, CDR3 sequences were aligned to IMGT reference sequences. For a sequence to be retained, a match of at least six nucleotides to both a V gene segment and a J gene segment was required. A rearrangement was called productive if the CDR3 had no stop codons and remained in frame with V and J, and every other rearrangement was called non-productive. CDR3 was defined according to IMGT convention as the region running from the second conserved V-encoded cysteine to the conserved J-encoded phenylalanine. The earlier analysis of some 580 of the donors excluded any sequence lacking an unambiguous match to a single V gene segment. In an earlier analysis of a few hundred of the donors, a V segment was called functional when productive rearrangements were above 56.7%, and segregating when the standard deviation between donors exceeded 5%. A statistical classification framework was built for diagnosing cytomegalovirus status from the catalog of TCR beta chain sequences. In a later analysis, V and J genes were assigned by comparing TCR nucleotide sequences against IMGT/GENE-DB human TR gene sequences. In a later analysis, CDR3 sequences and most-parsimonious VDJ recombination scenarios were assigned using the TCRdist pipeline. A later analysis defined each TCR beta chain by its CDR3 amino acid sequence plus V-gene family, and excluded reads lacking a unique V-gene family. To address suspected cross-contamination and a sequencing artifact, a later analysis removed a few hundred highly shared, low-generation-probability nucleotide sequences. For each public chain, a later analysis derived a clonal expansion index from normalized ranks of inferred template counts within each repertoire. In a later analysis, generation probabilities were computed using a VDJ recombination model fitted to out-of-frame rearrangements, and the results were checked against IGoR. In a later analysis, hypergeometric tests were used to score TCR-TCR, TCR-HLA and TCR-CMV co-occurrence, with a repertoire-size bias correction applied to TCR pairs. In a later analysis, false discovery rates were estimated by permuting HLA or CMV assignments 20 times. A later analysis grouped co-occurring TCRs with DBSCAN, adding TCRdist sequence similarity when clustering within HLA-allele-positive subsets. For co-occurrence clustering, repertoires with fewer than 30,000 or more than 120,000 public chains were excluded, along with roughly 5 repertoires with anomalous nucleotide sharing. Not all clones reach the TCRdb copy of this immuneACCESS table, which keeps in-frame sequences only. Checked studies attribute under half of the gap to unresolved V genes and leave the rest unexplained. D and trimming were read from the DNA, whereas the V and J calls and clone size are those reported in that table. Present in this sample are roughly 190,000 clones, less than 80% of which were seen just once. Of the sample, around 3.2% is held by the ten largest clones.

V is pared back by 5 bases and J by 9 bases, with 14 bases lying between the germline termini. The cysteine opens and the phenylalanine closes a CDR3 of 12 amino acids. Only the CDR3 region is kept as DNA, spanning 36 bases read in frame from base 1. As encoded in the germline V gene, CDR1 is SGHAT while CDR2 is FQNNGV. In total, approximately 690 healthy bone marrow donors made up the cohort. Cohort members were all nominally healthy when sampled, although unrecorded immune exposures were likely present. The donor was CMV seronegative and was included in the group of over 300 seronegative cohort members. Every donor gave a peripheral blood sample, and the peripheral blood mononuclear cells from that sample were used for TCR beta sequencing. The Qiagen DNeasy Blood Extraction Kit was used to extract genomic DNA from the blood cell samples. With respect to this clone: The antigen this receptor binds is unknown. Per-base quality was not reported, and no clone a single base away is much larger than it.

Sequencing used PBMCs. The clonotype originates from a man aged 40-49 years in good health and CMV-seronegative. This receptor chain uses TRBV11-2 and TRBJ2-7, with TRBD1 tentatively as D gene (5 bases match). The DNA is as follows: TGTGCCAGCAGCCCCTGGGGCAGTGTGCAGTACTTC. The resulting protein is CASSPWGSVQYF.